A single sample is the source of the 27 T cell receptor beta chains below, sequenced in a study of cytomegalovirus exposure and HLA in healthy donors (TCRdb year 2017). Libraries came from the immunoSEQ multiplex PCR assay. The multiplex PCR relied on a mix of 60 forward primers for TCR Vbeta segments and 13 reverse primers for TCR Jbeta segments. TCRdb provides this immuneACCESS table in a form limited to in-frame rearrangements. Some clones are lacking; in checked studies, under half of them reflect an unresolved V gene, and why the rest are absent is not known. The sample yields 210,000 or so clones; around nine tenths were counted once. The ten largest make up roughly 1% of the sample. Sequencing was performed on PBMCs. The source is a woman under 30 in good health and CMV-seronegative.

This chain connects TRBV11-3 to TRBJ2-1; the D gene is possibly TRBD1 (6 bases). In germline, CDR1 is SGHNT, CDR2 YENEEA. Trimming took 3 bases from V and 0 from J, leaving 9 bases between them. This CDR3 contains 15 residues. The CDR3 here is CASSLQGSSYNEQFF. CDR3 coding DNA: TGTGCCAGCAGCTTGCAGGGGAGCTCCTACAATGAGCAGTTCTTC.

This chain joins TRBV5-1 and TRBJ2-2; a weak D match, TRBD1 (5 bases). Per germline, CDR1 SGHRS and CDR2 YFSETQ. Trimming shortened V by 2 bases and J by 6 bases, and 14 bases separated the two germline ends. The CDR3 has 15 residues. DNA for the CDR3: TGCGCCAGCAGCTTAGACAGTCGTAAGGCCGGGGAGCTGTTTTTT. Its protein product is CASSLDSRKAGELFF.

As concerns this clone: Other DNA variants within this sample encode the same CDR3. DNA of the CDR3: TGTGCCAGCAGCGCCGGAGATAGCAATCAGCCCCAGCATTTT. The encoded protein is CASSAGDSNQPQHF. This sequence joins TRBV9 and TRBJ1-5; D unclear. Germline values: CDR1 SGDLS, CDR2 YYNGEE. The CDR3 spans 14 residues. Trimming stripped 3 bases from V and 0 bases from J, with 7 bases between.

V usage is TRBV19 and J usage is TRBJ2-5; 10 bases are a match to TRBD1. The germline V gene has CDR1 LNHDA and CDR2 SQIVND (reference sequence). CDR3 size: 12 residues. With 8 bases clipped from V and 4 bases from J, the junction kept 1 base outside the gene matches. CDR3 amino acids: CASGQGGETQYF. The DNA of the CDR3 is TGTGCCAGTGGACAGGGGGGAGAGACCCAGTACTTC.

V and J are TRBV9 and TRBJ1-3; TRBD1 matches at 7 bases. CDR1 is SGDLS and CDR2 is YYNGEE in the germline V gene. J was trimmed by 0 bases and V by 0 bases; bases with no gene match: 6. The CDR3 runs 17 residues. DNA for the CDR3: TGTGCCAGCAGCGTAGCCGGGACAGCGAGCTCTGGAAACACCATATATTTT. Protein: CASSVAGTASSGNTIYF.

This rearrangement joins TRBV11-2 to TRBJ2-3; D might be TRBD2 (5 bases). V was clipped by 5 bases and J by 6 bases, with 9 bases between them. The length of the CDR3 is 12 residues. The germline V gene encodes CDR1 SGHAT and CDR2 FQNNGV. CDR3 loop: CASSGDYDTQYF. The CDR3 nucleotides read TGTGCCAGCAGCGGAGACTATGATACGCAGTATTTT.

Regarding this clone: Additional DNA sequences in this sample encode the identical CDR3. This sequence joins TRBV18 and TRBJ1-1, with D uncertain. With 0 bases removed from V and 0 bases from J, the gap between germline ends came to 8 bases. Germline CDR1 and CDR2: KGHSH and LQKENI. CDR3 size: 15 residues. CDR3 sequence reads: CASSPPGGLNTEAFF. For the CDR3, the DNA is TGTGCCAGCTCACCACCGGGCGGGTTGAACACTGAAGCTTTCTTT.

The chain carries TRBV5-1 and TRBJ2-7; D ambiguous. Trimming removed 0 bases from V and 4 bases from J, with 8 bases in between. This CDR3 contains 13 residues. CDR1 and CDR2 from the germline V gene are SGHRS and YFSETQ. The CDR3 here is CASSLGQEYEQYF. In DNA, the CDR3 is TGCGCCAGCAGCTTGGGACAAGAATACGAGCAGTACTTC.

This clone has more than one count but fewer than ten. The chain joins TRBV4-2 to TRBJ1-5; 8 positions agree with TRBD1. CDR1 and CDR2 from the germline V gene are LGHNA and YNFKEQ. The CDR3 covers 14 residues. Trimming removed 3 bases from V and 6 bases from J; junction bases left unmatched: 4. The CDR3 DNA sequence: TGTGCCAGCAGCCAGGACAGGGAGGTTCAGCCCCAGCATTTT. Translated, it gives CASSQDREVQPQHF.

The chain uses TRBV5-4 and TRBJ1-5; D not certain. The germline V gene has CDR1 SGHNT and CDR2 YYREEE (reference sequence). The CDR3 is made up of 14 amino acids. Trimming pared 4 bases from V and 1 base from J, leaving 9 bases between. The CDR3 protein is CASSGGTSNQPQHF. The CDR3 DNA sequence: TGTGCCAGCAGCGGAGGTACGAGCAATCAGCCCCAGCATTTT.

The rearrangement joins TRBV7-3 to TRBJ1-1; D gene ambiguous. This CDR3 region has 13 residues. V was clipped by 8 bases and J by 3 bases, with 13 bases between them. The germline V gene has CDR1 SGHTA and CDR2 FQGTGA. The CDR3 nucleotides read TGTGCCAGCGCCCGGGTGTTGGACACTGAAGCTTTCTTT. Translated, it gives CASARVLDTEAFF.

The gene calls are TRBV9 and TRBJ2-3, with 8 bases aligning to TRBD2. Germline-derived CDR1 and CDR2 are SGDLS and YYNGEE. The CDR3 has 16 amino acids. The ends lost 3 bases at V and 4 bases at J; junction bases unmatched: 10. CDR3 amino acids: CASSDLGSGIADTQYF. The CDR3 nucleotides are TGTGCCAGCAGCGACCTGGGTAGCGGGATCGCAGATACGCAGTATTTT.

In DNA, the CDR3 is TGTGCCAGCAGCCCAGGATCGGAGACCCAGTACTTC. Protein product: CASSPGSETQYF. The chain links TRBV7-2 to TRBJ2-5; D gene uncertain. CDR3 length: 12 amino acids. V lost 5 bases, J lost 5 bases, and 9 bases lay in between. The germline CDR1 and CDR2 sequences are SGHTA and FQGNSA.

The CDR3 DNA sequence: TGTGCCAGCAGCGCCGGGAGCACAGATACGCAGTATTTT. As protein: CASSAGSTDTQYF. The V call is TRBV7-8, the J call TRBJ2-3; D is ambiguous. Trimming removed 5 bases at V and 0 bases at J, with 6 bases between. CDR3 size: 13 residues. Germline-derived CDR1 and CDR2 are SGHVS and FQNEAQ. Full variable domain (rest looked up from reference TRBV7-8 and TRBJ2-3): GAGVSQSPRYKVAKRGQDVALRCDPISGHVSLFWYQQALGQGPEFLTYFQNEAQLDKSGLPSDRFFAERPEGSVSTLKIQRTQQEDSAVYLCASSAGSTDTQYFGPGTRLTVL.

The chain joins TRBV18 to TRBJ2-5, with TRBD1 as a possible D gene (5 bases). The V end was cut by 4 bases, the J end by 5 bases, with 14 bases between. The CDR3 length is 14 residues. CDR1 and CDR2 (germline): KGHSH, LQKENI. The CDR3 nucleotides read TGTGCCAGCTCACACGGACAAGGGGTTGAGACCCAGTACTTC. It specifies CASSHGQGVETQYF.

V usage is TRBV19 and J usage is TRBJ1-1; 11 bases match TRBD1. Germline V lookup: CDR1 LNHDA, CDR2 SQIVND (reference sequence). With 7 bases clipped from V and 3 bases from J, the junction kept 10 bases outside the gene matches. This CDR3 is 16 amino acids long. The CDR3 region is CASTRRTGGTDTEAFF. For the CDR3, the DNA is TGTGCCAGTACCCGCCGGACAGGGGGCACGGACACTGAAGCTTTCTTT.

This clone has a single count. This chain's CDR3 is CASSPEGLAWSGHNEQFF. In nucleotides, the CDR3 is TGCGCCAGCAGCCCGGAAGGACTAGCATGGTCTGGCCACAATGAGCAGTTCTTC. The chain joins TRBV5-1 to TRBJ2-1; 8 bases line up with TRBD2. With V trimmed by 4 bases and J by 5 bases, 17 bases remained unmatched. CDR1 and CDR2 (germline): SGHRS, YFSETQ. There are 18 residues in the CDR3.

The chain carries TRBV2 and TRBJ1-2; TRBD1 might be the D (6 bases). CDR1 SNHLY and CDR2 FYNNEI come from the germline V gene. V lost 6 bases and J lost 4, with 18 bases in between. CDR3 length: 15 amino acids. The CDR3 region is CASSQKTGWSYGYTF. In DNA form, the CDR3 reads TGTGCCAGCAGCCAGAAAACAGGGTGGAGCTATGGCTACACCTTC.

This chain connects TRBV4-1 to TRBJ2-7; 12 bases are a match to TRBD2. Germline assignment: CDR1 MGHRA and CDR2 YSYEKL. V lost 0 bases to trimming and J lost 4 bases; unmatched junction nucleotides: 7. The CDR3 is made up of 17 amino acids. The CDR3 reads CASSQDSLAGGSYEQYF. CDR3 nucleotides: TGCGCCAGCAGCCAAGATTCACTAGCGGGAGGTTCGTACGAGCAGTACTTC.

The V and J genes are TRBV5-4 and TRBJ2-5; 11 positions match TRBD2. From germline, CDR1 is SGHNT and CDR2 YYREEE (reference sequence). This CDR3 comprises 15 residues. Unmatched junction bases numbered 4, after V lost 2 bases and J lost 4 bases. The CDR3 protein is CASSLIAGGPETQYF. The CDR3 DNA sequence: TGTGCCAGCAGCTTAATAGCGGGAGGGCCAGAGACCCAGTACTTC.

The chain couples TRBV7-2 to TRBJ2-5; 8 bases line up with TRBD1. The germline CDR1 and CDR2 sequences are SGHTA and FQGNSA. CDR3 length: 13 residues. Trimming cost V 5 bases and J 4 bases; bases outside gene matches: 3. The CDR3 bases are TGTGCCAGCAGCAAGGACAGGGCAGAGACCCAGTACTTC. It is translated as CASSKDRAETQYF.

This chain connects TRBV5-1 to TRBJ2-5; D possibly corresponds to TRBD1 (5 bases). V was clipped by 3 bases and J by 5 bases, with 14 bases between them. This CDR3 contains 14 residues. Germline V lookup: CDR1 SGHRS, CDR2 YFSETQ. The CDR3 sequence is CASSSQGWSETQYF. CDR3 sequence (DNA): TGCGCCAGCAGCTCTCAGGGTTGGTCGGAGACCCAGTACTTC. The full variable domain, with the rest looked up from reference TRBV5-1 and TRBJ2-5, is KAGVTQTPRYLIKTRGQQVTLSCSPISGHRSVSWYQQTPGQGLQFLFEYFSETQRNKGNFPGRFSGRQFSNSRSEMNVSTLELGDSALYLCASSSQGWSETQYFGPGTRLLVL.

This clone came up once. This chain uses TRBV18 with TRBJ1-1; unclear D gene. V lost 7 bases to trimming and J lost 2 bases, with 8 bases between them. The CDR3 length is 12 residues. Germline loops: CDR1 KGHSH, CDR2 LQKENI. Here the CDR3 DNA reads TGTGCCAGCTTGGCCGTTAACACTGAAGCTTTCTTT. Translating gives CASLAVNTEAFF.

V gene TRBV6-1 combines with J gene TRBJ1-2; D remains ambiguous. The germline V and J ends were trimmed by 7 bases and 0 bases, with 12 bases remaining between them. There are 14 residues in the CDR3. From germline, CDR1 is MNHNS and CDR2 SASEGT. For the CDR3, the DNA is TGTGCCAGCATATCTACGGGAACTAACTATGGCTACACCTTC. Translating gives CASISTGTNYGYTF.

The chain recombines TRBV6-1 with TRBJ2-7, with D maybe TRBD1 (5 bases). The CDR3 spans 13 residues. Germline V gene lookup returns CDR1 MNHNS and CDR2 SASEGT. The V end was cut by 2 bases, the J end by 5 bases, with 10 bases between. The CDR3: CASSELGVNEQYF. The CDR3 region has the DNA TGTGCCAGCAGTGAATTAGGGGTAAACGAGCAGTACTTC.

The gene calls are TRBV5-1 and TRBJ1-2, with D hard to call. CDR1 is SGHRS, CDR2 YFSETQ, per germline. V was trimmed by 1 base and J by 4 bases, leaving 8 bases between them. The CDR3 consists of 13 residues. The CDR3 spells CASSLPETYGYTF. CDR3 in DNA: TGCGCCAGCAGCTTGCCGGAGACCTATGGCTACACCTTC.

The rearrangement joins TRBV5-1 to TRBJ1-2; perhaps TRBD1 as D (6 bases). This CDR3 has 15 residues. Trimming stripped 0 bases from V and 6 bases from J, with 15 bases between. From germline, CDR1 is SGHRS and CDR2 YFSETQ. The CDR3 here is CASSLDLGAFDGYTF. Here the CDR3 DNA reads TGCGCCAGCAGCTTGGATCTGGGGGCGTTTGATGGCTACACCTTC.